This record covers a single T cell receptor (beta chain). Its specific antigen is unknown. No base quality values were provided; no much bigger clone lies one nucleotide off. Library prep was done by RT-PCR. These reads were obtained on an Illumina HiSeq 2500. The raw public reads went through TCRdb reprocessing: fastp at Q25, MiXCR clone calling, in-frame beta chains kept. Entries that share a CDR3 protein sequence are merged under the most common genes and DNA. The sample profile shows roughly 500,000 distinct CDR3 sequences; approximately 16% of them were found once. Approximately 3% of the sample belongs to the ten largest clones. The data stem from a study of response to subunit inactivated influenza vaccine (dated 2018 in TCRdb). Regarding the study in general: To follow how T cells responded to a trivalent subunit inactivated influenza vaccine, the researchers relied on deep quantitative profiling of the T cell receptor repertoire. Overall study results and their limits: It was suggested by the authors that each seasonal influenza vaccination may recruit only a limited number of new T cells.

From a lookup of the germline V gene, CDR1 and CDR2 are MGHDK and SYGVNS. Deletion took 7 bases off V and 6 bases off J, with a span of 20 bases between the germline ends. The CDR3 holds 15 amino acids from the cysteine to the phenylalanine. The CDR3 DNA has 45 bases and is translated from base 1. The sequencing here drew on CD4+ T cells sorted from PBMCs, taken around 25 months after vaccination. The chain couples TRBV25-1 to TRBJ2-3; TRBD1 is a possible D gene, resting on 6 matching bases. The receptor's source is a man in his fifties or sixties who received an inactivated influenza vaccine. Donor details come from another sample of the same person, matched by shared clones. The CDR3: CASTLGPPGVDTQYF. At the DNA level, the sequence is TGTGCCAGCACCCTCGGTCCCCCAGGGGTGGATACGCAGTATTTT. With the rest looked up from the reference TRBV25-1 and TRBJ2-3 genes rather than sequenced, the full variable domain is EADIYQTPRYLVIGTGKKITLECSQTMGHDKMYWYQQDPGMELHLIHYSYGVNSTEKGDLSSESTVSRIRTEHFPLTLESARPSHTSQYLCASTLGPPGVDTQYFGPGTRLTVL.